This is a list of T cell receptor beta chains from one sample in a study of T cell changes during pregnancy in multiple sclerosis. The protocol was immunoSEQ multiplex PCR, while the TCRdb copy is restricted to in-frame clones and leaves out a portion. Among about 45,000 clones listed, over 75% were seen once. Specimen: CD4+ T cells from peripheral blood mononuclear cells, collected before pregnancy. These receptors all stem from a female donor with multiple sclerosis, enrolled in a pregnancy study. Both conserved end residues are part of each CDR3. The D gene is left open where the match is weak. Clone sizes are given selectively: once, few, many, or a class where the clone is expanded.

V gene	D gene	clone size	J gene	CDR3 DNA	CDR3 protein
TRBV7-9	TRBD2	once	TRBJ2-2	TGTGCCAGCAGTCTAACTAGCGCCGGGGAGCTGTTTTTT	CASSLTSAGELFF
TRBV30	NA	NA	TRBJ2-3	TGTGCCTGGAGTGTACAGCAAGATCAGGCAGATACGCAGTATTTT	CAWSVQQDQADTQYF
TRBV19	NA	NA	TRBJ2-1	TGTGCCAGTAGTACGGGACACCGCAATGAGCAGTTCTTC	CASSTGHRNEQFF
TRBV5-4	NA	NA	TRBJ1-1	TGTGCCAGCAGCCCCAACCCCCGGGGGTCGAACACTGAAGCTTTCTTT	CASSPNPRGSNTEAFF
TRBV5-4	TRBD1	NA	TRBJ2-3	TGTGCCAGCAGCTCCGGGACAGGGGTATCAGATACGCAGTATTTT	CASSSGTGVSDTQYF
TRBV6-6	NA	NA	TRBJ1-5	TGTGCCAGCAGTTACGCCAAGGACACGGGCGTTCAGCCCCAGCATTTT	CASSYAKDTGVQPQHF
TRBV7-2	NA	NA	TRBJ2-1	TGTGCCAGCAGCTTAGTACAGGAATTTTTCCGGGCTGAGCAGTTCTTC	CASSLVQEFFRAEQFF
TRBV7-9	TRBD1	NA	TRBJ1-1	TGTGCCAGCAGCCTGCAGGGGGGGAACACTGAAGCTTTCTTT	CASSLQGGNTEAFF
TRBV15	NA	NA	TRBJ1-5	TGTGCCACTAAGGGGAAAGGATCAAATAGCAATCAGCCCCAGCATTTT	CATKGKGSNSNQPQHF
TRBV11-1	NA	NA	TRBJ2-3	TGTGCCAGCAGCTTAGGGAGCCTCCATTCCACAGATACGCAGTATTTT	CASSLGSLHSTDTQYF
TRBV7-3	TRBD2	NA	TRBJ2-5	TGTGCCAGCAGCCAACTAGCGGGGGGGGCCCAGTACTTC	CASSQLAGGAQYF
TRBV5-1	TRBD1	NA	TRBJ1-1	TGCGCCAGCAGCTCCTTACAGGGGGGAATGAACACTGAAGCTTTCTTT	CASSSLQGGMNTEAFF
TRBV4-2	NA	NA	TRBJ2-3	TGTGCCAGCAGCCAAGCCCTAATCACAGATACGCAGTATTTT	CASSQALITDTQYF
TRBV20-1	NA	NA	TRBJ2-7	TGCAGTGCTAGTATCTACGAGCAGTACTTC	CSASIYEQYF
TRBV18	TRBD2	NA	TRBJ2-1	TGTGCCAGCTCACCCGGGACTAGCGGGGGGTATGAGCAGTTCTTC	CASSPGTSGGYEQFF
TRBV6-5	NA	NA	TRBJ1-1	TGTGCCAGCAGTATGGCAGGTCTGAACACTGAAGCTTTCTTT	CASSMAGLNTEAFF
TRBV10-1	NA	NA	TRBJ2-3	TGCGCCAGCAGTGAGGGCAGGGGTGGACGCACAGATACGCAGTATTTT	CASSEGRGGRTDTQYF
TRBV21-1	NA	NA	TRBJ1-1	TGTGCCAGCACCCACGGGGTGCACACTGAAGCTTTCTTT	CASTHGVHTEAFF
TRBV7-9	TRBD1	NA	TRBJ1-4	TGTGCCAGCAGCCTCCCGGGACAGGGAAATGAAAAACTGTTTTTT	CASSLPGQGNEKLFF
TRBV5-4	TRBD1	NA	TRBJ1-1	TGTGCCAGCAGTTATGGGACAGACATTGCGAACACTGAAGCTTTCTTT	CASSYGTDIANTEAFF
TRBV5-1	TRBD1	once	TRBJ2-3	TGCGCCAGCAGCTTAGCGACAGGGGGTTTCACAGATACGCAGTATTTT	CASSLATGGFTDTQYF
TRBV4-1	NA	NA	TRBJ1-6	TGCGCCAGCAGCCAGATCGATATGGGACTGAGCTATAATTCACCCCTCCACTTT	CASSQIDMGLSYNSPLHF
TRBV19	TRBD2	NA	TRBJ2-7	TGTGCCAGTAGTGAAACTAGCGGTCTGTCCTACGAGCAGTACTTC	CASSETSGLSYEQYF
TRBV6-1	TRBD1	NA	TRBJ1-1	TGTGCCAGCAGTGAAGCGCAGCACAGGGGGGCTTTCTTT	CASSEAQHRGAFF
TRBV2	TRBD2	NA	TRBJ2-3	TGTGCCAGCAGTGGGGGTCGCGGGGGGCGGGATTTT	CASSGGRGGRDF
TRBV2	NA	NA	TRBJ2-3	TGTGCCAGCCTCCTTGAGGGTACAGATACGCAGTATTTT	CASLLEGTDTQYF
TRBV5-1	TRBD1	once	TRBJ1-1	TGCGCCAGCAGCCGGGTTGGGGGCTACAGGGGGGACACTGAAGCTTTCTTT	CASSRVGGYRGDTEAFF
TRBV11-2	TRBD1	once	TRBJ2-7	TGTGCCAGCAGCACGGGACAGGGTTCCCCCTACGAGCAGTACTTC	CASSTGQGSPYEQYF
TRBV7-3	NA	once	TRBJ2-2	TGTGCCAGCAGCTCCCGGGCGCCAGGTCGAGGGTCAACCGGGGAGCTGTTTTTT	CASSSRAPGRGSTGELFF
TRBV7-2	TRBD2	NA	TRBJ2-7	TGTGCCAGCAGCCCCCAGCGGGGGGGTTCCTACGAGCAGTACTTC	CASSPQRGGSYEQYF
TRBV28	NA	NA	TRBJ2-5	TGTGCCAGCAGTGATCAGGGAAAGAAAGAGACCCAGTACTTC	CASSDQGKKETQYF
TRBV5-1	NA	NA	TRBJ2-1	TGCGCCAGCAGACTCCAGGCCGGGACTTACAATGAGCAGTTCTTC	CASRLQAGTYNEQFF
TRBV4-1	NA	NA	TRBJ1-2	TGCGCCAGCAGCCCCCAACAGGGATATTATGGCTACACCTTC	CASSPQQGYYGYTF
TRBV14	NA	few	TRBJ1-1	TGTGCCAGCAGCCAAGATGCGGGGGAGACAGCGAGGATTGAAGCTTTCTTT	CASSQDAGETARIEAFF
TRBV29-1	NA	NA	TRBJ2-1	TGCAGCGGTATGGACAGACTATACAATGAGCAGTTCTTC	CSGMDRLYNEQFF
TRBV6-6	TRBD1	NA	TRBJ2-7	TGTGCCAGCAAATCCGGGGGACAGGGGAGCGAGCAGTACTTC	CASKSGGQGSEQYF
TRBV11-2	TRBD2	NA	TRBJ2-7	TGTGCCAGCAGCTTTAGCGGGAGGATCTACGAGCAGTACTTC	CASSFSGRIYEQYF
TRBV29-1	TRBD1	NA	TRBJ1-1	TGCAGCGGCCAAGGGACAGCTTTGCGAGAAGCTTTCTTT	CSGQGTALREAFF
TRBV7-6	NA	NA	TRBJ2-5	TGTGCCAGCAGGTCAACCGTACGAGGTGGCCAAGAGACCCAGTACTTC	CASRSTVRGGQETQYF
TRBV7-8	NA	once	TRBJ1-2	TGTGCCAGCAGTCCCAAGGGGGATGGCTACACCTTC	CASSPKGDGYTF
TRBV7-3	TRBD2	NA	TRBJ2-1	TGTGCCAGCAGCTTACTAGCGGGAGGGCTCCTGGAGCAGTTCTTC	CASSLLAGGLLEQFF
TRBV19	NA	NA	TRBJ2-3	TGTGCCAGTAGACCTACTAGCACAGATACGCAGTATTTT	CASRPTSTDTQYF
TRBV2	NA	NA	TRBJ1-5	TGTGCCAGCAGTGAAATCCCCCGTCAGCCCCAGCATTTT	CASSEIPRQPQHF
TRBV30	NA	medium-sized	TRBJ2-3	TGTGCCTGGAGTCTTGCGGGGGATACGCAGTATTTT	CAWSLAGDTQYF
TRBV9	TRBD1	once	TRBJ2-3	TGTGCCAGCAGCGTACGAGGGGACAGGGGGACAGATACGCAGTATTTT	CASSVRGDRGTDTQYF
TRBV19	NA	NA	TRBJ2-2	TGTGCCAGTAAGGTGGCGGGGATCAACACCGGGGAGCTGTTTTTT	CASKVAGINTGELFF
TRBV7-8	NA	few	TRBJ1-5	TGTGCCAGCAGTTCCGCAGGGGCTACAAATCAGCCCCAGCATTTT	CASSSAGATNQPQHF
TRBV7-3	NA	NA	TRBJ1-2	TGTGCCAGCAGCTTAAATCCCGGACAGAACTATGGCTACACCTTC	CASSLNPGQNYGYTF
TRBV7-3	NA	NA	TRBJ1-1	TGTGCCAGCAGCTTTGGTAGTAACACTGAAGCTTTCTTT	CASSFGSNTEAFF
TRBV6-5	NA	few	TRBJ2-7	TGTGCCTCAAGAGGACAGAATTTTCCCTACGAGCAGTACTTC	CASRGQNFPYEQYF
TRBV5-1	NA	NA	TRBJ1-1	TGCGCCAGCAGCCTGGATGGGACAGAAGCTTTCTTT	CASSLDGTEAFF
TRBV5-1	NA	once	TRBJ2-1	TGCGCCAGCAGCTTGGTGGAGGCCAGCTCCTACAATGAGCAGTTCTTC	CASSLVEASSYNEQFF
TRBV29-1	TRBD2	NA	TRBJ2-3	TGCAGCGTTGACCTCGCAGCGGGGACGGCGCAGTATTTT	CSVDLAAGTAQYF
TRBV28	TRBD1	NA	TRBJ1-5	TGTGCCAGCAGCATAACTGCCGGGGACAGGGAGGCGAGGCAGCCCCAGCATTTT	CASSITAGDREARQPQHF